A selection of T cell receptor beta chains follows, all from one sample in a study of blood T cell repertoires in COVID-19. Data came from immunoSEQ multiplex PCR; TCRdb stores just in-frame clones and leaves some out. The sample holds about 180,000 clones, roughly nine tenths seen once. The sample consisted of peripheral blood. The source of these receptors is a man between 65 and 79 years old with active or convalescent COVID-19. CDR3s include the opening cysteine and the closing phenylalanine or tryptophan. The D gene is left open where the match is weak. Some rows mark clone size as missing; the rest say once, few, many or name a class of expanded clone.

abundance | d_gene | j_gene | v_gene | CDR3nt | CDR3aa
. | . | TRBJ1-5 | TRBV6-2/TRBV6-3 | TGTGCCAGCAGTCCCCTGGGGGGGGGCAATCAGCCCCAGCATTTT | CASSPLGGGNQPQHF
. | . | TRBJ2-1 | TRBV5-8 | TGTGCCAGCAGCTTGATTATGGGGGCTGGATCCTACAATGAGCAGTTCTTC | CASSLIMGAGSYNEQFF
. | . | TRBJ1-2 | TRBV11-2 | TGTGCCAGCAGCACCGTCCGACACCGGCGGGAAGGCTACACCTTC | CASSTVRHRREGYTF
. | . | TRBJ1-2 | TRBV9 | TGTGCCAGCAGCATCAATTATGGCTACACCTTC | CASSINYGYTF
. | TRBD1 | TRBJ2-5 | TRBV4-1 | TGCGCCAGCAGCCTTAGACCCGGGACCCGGGGACAGAATAACCAAGAGACCCAGTACTTC | CASSLRPGTRGQNNQETQYF
once | TRBD2 | TRBJ2-1 | TRBV11-1 | TGTGCCAGCAGCTTAGGGACTAGCGGTGAGCAGTTCTTC | CASSLGTSGEQFF
. | . | TRBJ2-1 | TRBV3-1/TRBV3-2 | TGTGCCAGCAGTCCCGGGACACATTACAATGAGCAGTTCTTC | CASSPGTHYNEQFF
few | TRBD1 | TRBJ1-1 | TRBV6-5 | TGTGCCAGCAGATCGACAGGGGCGGTCACTGAAGCTTTCTTT | CASRSTGAVTEAFF
. | . | TRBJ2-1 | TRBV7-9 | TGTGCCAGCAGCTTGGCCCCATGGAATGAGCAGTTCTTC | CASSLAPWNEQFF
. | . | TRBJ2-7 | TRBV7-9 | TGTGCCAGCAGCAAGGCAGGGGTCCAGGAGCAGTACTTC | CASSKAGVQEQYF
. | TRBD2 | TRBJ2-1 | TRBV28 | TGTGCCAGCAGAAGGTCCCCGGGACTAGCGGGAGATGAGCAGTTCTTC | CASRRSPGLAGDEQFF
. | TRBD1 | TRBJ1-6 | TRBV28 | TGTGCCAGCAGTCACCCTGGGACAGCTAATTCACCCCTCCACTTT | CASSHPGTANSPLHF
. | . | TRBJ1-6 | TRBV6-6 | TGTGCCAGCAGTTACGGGCTTTCACCCCTCCACTTT | CASSYGLSPLHF
. | TRBD1 | TRBJ2-3 | TRBV9 | TGTGCCAGCAGCGAGTACAGGGACAGCTTAAGCACAGATACGCAGTATTTT | CASSEYRDSLSTDTQYF
. | . | TRBJ1-2 | TRBV7-9 | TGTGCCAGCAGCTTAGAACAGGCACTCTATGGCTACACCTTC | CASSLEQALYGYTF
. | . | TRBJ1-1 | TRBV27 | TGTGCCAGCAGTTTGTTAGGGAGGCCCCGGAACACTGAAGCTTTCTTT | CASSLLGRPRNTEAFF
. | . | TRBJ2-7 | TRBV20-1 | TGCAGTGCCACAGGATCCTACGAGCAGTACTTC | CSATGSYEQYF